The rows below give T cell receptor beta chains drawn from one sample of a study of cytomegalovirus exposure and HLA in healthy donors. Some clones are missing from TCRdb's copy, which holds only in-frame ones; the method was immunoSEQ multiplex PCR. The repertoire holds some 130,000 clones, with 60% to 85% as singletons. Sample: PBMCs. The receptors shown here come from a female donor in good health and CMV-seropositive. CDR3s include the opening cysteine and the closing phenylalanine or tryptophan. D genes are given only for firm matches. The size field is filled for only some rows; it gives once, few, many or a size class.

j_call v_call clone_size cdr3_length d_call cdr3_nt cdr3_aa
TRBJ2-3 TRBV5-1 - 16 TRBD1 TGCGCCAGCAGCCTCGCGACAGGGGGGGTCACAGATACGCAGTATTTT CASSLATGGVTDTQYF
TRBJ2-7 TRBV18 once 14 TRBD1 TGTGCCAGCTCACCACGGTCAGGGGGAAGCGAGCAGTACTTC CASSPRSGGSEQYF
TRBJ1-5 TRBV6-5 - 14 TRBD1 TGTGCCAGCAGCCTGGGACAGAGCAATCAGCCCCAGCATTTT CASSLGQSNQPQHF
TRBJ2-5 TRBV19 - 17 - TGTGCCAGTAGTCAGGGTCGGCAGGGGATAAACCAAGAGACCCAGTACTTC CASSQGRQGINQETQYF
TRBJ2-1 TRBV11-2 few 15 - TGTGCCAGCAGCTTAGTGACAGGAGCCTACAATGAGCAGTTCTTC CASSLVTGAYNEQFF
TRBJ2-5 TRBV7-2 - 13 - TGTGCCAGCAGCTCCACCTCAGCGAATTTTGAGTACTTC CASSSTSANFEYF
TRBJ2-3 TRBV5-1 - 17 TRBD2 TGCGCCAGCAGCCATGGGACTAGCGGGAACTCGGGAGATACGCAGTATTTT CASSHGTSGNSGDTQYF
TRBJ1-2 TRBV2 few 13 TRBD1 TGTGCCAGCAGCGTGGGACAGGGTCATGGCTACACCTTC CASSVGQGHGYTF
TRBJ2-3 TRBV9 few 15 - TGTGCCAGCAGCGAACAGTCGGTTAGCACAGATACGCAGTATTTT CASSEQSVSTDTQYF
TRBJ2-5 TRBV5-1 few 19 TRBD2 TGCGCCAGCAGCTTGGCCGGGACTAGCGGGAGTATCGTTGGAGAGACCCAGTACTTC CASSLAGTSGSIVGETQYF
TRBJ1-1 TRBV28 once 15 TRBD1 TGTGCCAGCAGCCCTGGGACAGTCATGAACACTGAAGCTTTCTTT CASSPGTVMNTEAFF
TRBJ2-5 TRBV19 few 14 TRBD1 TGTGCCAGTAGTCCAGACGACAGGGTAGAGACCCAGTACTTC CASSPDDRVETQYF
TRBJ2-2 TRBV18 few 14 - TGTGCCAGCTCAGCGACAGGGAGGCACCGGGAGCTGTTTTTT CASSATGRHRELFF
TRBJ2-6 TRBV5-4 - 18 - TGTGCCAGCAGCTTCCGAGTAGGGGAAGGCTCCGGGGCCAACGTCCTGACTTTC CASSFRVGEGSGANVLTF
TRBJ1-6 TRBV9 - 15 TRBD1 TGTGCCAGCAGCGCCGAGACAGGGGATGCTTCACCCCTCCACTTT CASSAETGDASPLHF
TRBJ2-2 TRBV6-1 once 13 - TGTGCCAGCAGTGGGGCAGGGCGGTGGGAGCTGTTTTTT CASSGAGRWELFF
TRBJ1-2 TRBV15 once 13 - TGTGCCACCGCCCGGACAGAGAACTATGGCTACACCTTC CATARTENYGYTF
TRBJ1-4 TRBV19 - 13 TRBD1 TGTGCCAGTAACGGCAGGGGGGATGAAAAACTGTTTTTT CASNGRGDEKLFF
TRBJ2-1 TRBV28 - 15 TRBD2 TGTGCCAGCAGTTTGGGGGGACTAGTCTACAATGAGCAGTTCTTC CASSLGGLVYNEQFF
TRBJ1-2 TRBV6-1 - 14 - TGTGCCAGCAGTGATGACCCGTCAGCGGGTGGCTACACCTTC CASSDDPSAGGYTF
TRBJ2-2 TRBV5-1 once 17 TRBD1 TGCGCCAGCAGCTCGACAGGGGGCGGTCTAAACACCGGGGAGCTGTTTTTT CASSSTGGGLNTGELFF
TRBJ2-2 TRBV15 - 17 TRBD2 TGTGCCACCAGCAGAGGGGCTCTAGCGGATAACACCGGGGAGCTGTTTTTT CATSRGALADNTGELFF
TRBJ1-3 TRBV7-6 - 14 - TGTGCCAGCAGCCGGAGGAGCTCTGGAAACACCATATATTTT CASSRRSSGNTIYF
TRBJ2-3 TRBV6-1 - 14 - TGTGCCAGCAGCAGCGGGCCTAGCACAGATACGCAGTATTTT CASSSGPSTDTQYF
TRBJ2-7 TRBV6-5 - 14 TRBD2 TGTGCCAGCAGCCCCGGGGGGGGTGGGTACGAGCAGTACTTC CASSPGGGGYEQYF
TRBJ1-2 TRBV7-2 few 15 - TGTGCCAGCAGCCCACGTCCGGCGGGGCTAGATGGCTACACCTTC CASSPRPAGLDGYTF
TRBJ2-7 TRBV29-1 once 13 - TGCAGCGTTGAAACCGACTTCTCCTACGAGCAGTACTTC CSVETDFSYEQYF
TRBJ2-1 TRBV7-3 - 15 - TGTGCCAGCAGCCGGGTAGGAGCGGGCTACAATGAGCAGTTCTTC CASSRVGAGYNEQFF
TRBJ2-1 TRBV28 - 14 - TGTGCCAGCAGTCCACCCCACAGGGCGGGTGAGCAGTTCTTC CASSPPHRAGEQFF
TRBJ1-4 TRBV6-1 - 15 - TGTGCCAGCAAACCCCCAGGGCCAACTAATGAAAAACTGTTTTTT CASKPPGPTNEKLFF
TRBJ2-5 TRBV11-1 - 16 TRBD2 TGTGCCAGCAGCCCCCCTTCTAGCGGGGGGCAAGAGACCCAGTACTTC CASSPPSSGGQETQYF
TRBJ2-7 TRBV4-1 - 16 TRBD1 TGCGCCAGCAGCCAAGGACTCACGGGACAGGGCCACGAGCAGTACTTC CASSQGLTGQGHEQYF
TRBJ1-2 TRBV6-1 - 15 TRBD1 TGTGCCAGCAGTCCTAGGACAGGGGCGGTGGTAGGCTACACCTTC CASSPRTGAVVGYTF
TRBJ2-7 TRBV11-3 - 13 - TGTGCCAGCAGCCAGACAGCCTCCTACGAGCAGTACTTC CASSQTASYEQYF
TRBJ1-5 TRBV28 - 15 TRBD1 TGTGCCAGCAGTTCAACGACAGGGGTCAATCAGCCCCAGCATTTT CASSSTTGVNQPQHF
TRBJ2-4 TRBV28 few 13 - TGTGCCAGCAGGTCCCGGGCCAAAAACATTCAGTACTTC CASRSRAKNIQYF
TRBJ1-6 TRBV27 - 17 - TGTGCCAGCAGTAATAAGCTCGGGAGTGATCGGCGTTCACCCCTCCACTTT CASSNKLGSDRRSPLHF
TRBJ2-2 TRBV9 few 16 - TGTGCCAGCAGCCTGGAAGGGGGAACGGACACCGGGGAGCTGTTTTTT CASSLEGGTDTGELFF
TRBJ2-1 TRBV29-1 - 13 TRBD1 TGCAGCGTTGAAAGGCCAGGGGGCGTTGAGCAGTTCTTC CSVERPGGVEQFF
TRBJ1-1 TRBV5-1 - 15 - TGCGCCAGCAGCTTGCTTAGTATGGGGAGCACTGAAGCTTTCTTT CASSLLSMGSTEAFF
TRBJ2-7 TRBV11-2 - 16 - TGTGCCAGCACCGAGGGGGTGGGGACATTTACCTACGAGCAGTACTTC CASTEGVGTFTYEQYF
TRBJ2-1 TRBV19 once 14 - TGTGCCAGTAGTGGTGGGCCCGACTACAATGAGCAGTTCTTC CASSGGPDYNEQFF
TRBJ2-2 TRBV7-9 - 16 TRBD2 TGTGCCAGCAACCCCCCGGGACTAGCGGGAAACGGGGAGCTGTTTTTT CASNPPGLAGNGELFF
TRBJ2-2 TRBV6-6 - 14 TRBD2 TGTGCCACCAGGACTAGCGGGGGGACCGGGGAGCTGTTTTTT CATRTSGGTGELFF
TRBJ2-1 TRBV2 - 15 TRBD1 TGTGCCAGCAGCGCCTGGGGGACAGGGAACAATGAGCAGTTCTTC CASSAWGTGNNEQFF
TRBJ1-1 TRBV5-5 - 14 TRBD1 TGTGCCAGCAGCGGGGGGGACAGGGGCACTGAAGCTTTCTTT CASSGGDRGTEAFF
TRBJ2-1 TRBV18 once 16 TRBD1 TGTGCCAGCTCACCCTTGGACAGGGTGGGTTACAATGAGCAGTTCTTC CASSPLDRVGYNEQFF
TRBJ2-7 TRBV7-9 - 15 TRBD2 TGTGCCAGCAGCTTAGATGCTAGCGGATCCTACGAGCAGTACTTC CASSLDASGSYEQYF
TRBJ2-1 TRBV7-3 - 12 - TGTGCCAGCAGCTTACAGTCGAATGAGCAGTTCTTC CASSLQSNEQFF
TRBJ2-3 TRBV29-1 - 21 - TGCAGCGTTGAAGATCGAGGTCGTAGCCATCCGTTCTCGGAGGTCTCAGATACGCAGTATTTT CSVEDRGRSHPFSEVSDTQYF